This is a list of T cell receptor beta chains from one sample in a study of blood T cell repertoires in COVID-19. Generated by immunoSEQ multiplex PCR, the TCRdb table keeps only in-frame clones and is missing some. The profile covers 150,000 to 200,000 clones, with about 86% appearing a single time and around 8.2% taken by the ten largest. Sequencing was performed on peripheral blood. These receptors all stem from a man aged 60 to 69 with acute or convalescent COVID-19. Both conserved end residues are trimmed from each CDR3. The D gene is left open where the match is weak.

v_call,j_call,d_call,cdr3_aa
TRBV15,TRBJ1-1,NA,ATSSGTGMNTEAF
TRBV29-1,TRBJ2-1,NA,SVEDGSYNEQF
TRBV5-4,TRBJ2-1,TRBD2,ASSPLAGLYNEQF
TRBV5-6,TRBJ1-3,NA,ASSTTPNRPSTIY
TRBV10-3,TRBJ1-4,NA,AISGGQGEKLF
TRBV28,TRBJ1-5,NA,ASIGDIYNQPQH
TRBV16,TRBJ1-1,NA,ASSQKEAGRAEAF
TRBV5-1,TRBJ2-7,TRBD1,ASSGTGGYSYEQY
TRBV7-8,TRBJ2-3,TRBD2,ASSLAGGRTDTQY
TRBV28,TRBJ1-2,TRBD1,ASRDRGKVNYGYT
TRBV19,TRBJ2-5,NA,ASSIGGGGETQY
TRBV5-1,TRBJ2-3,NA,ASSLGLDASTDTQY
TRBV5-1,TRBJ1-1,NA,ASSLEVRVNTEAF
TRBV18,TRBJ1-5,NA,ASSSLGGEGNQPQH
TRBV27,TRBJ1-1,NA,ASLGAGAGEAF
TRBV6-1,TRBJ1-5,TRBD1,ASSERQGAQPQH
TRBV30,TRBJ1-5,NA,AWSVGPYSNQPQH
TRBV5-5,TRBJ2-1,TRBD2,ASRPGLASPF
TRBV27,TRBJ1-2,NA,ASSAGWERGGYT
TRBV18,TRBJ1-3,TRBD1,ASSPAGQGLNTIY
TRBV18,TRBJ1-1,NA,ASSPPRGGSLNTEAF
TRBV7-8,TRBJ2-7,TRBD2,ASRTLGGTYEQY
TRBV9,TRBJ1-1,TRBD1,ASSVPRGHTEAF
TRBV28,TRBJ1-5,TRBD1,ASRRRQGSYYSNQPQH
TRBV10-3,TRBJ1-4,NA,AISESRGLAEKLF
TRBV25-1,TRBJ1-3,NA,ASSRFVGGGNTIY
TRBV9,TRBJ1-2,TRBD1,ASSGQGINYGYT
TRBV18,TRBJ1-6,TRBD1,ASSGTGSDSPLH
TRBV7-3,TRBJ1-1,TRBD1,ASSSTGGNTEAF
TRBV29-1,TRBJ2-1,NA,SVGTPGWNNEQF
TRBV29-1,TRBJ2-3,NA,SVEGSLRGSDTQY
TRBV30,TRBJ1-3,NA,AWSKGGLYAPIY
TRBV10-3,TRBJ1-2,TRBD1,AISGLGQGLVGYGYT
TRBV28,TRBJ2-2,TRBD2,ASSSGTSGSVGELF
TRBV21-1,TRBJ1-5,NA,ASSRDRDCNQPQH
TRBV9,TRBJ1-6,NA,ASSVNPGLEGKPLH
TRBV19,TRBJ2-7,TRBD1,ASSIFVGQGGEQY
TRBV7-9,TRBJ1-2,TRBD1,ASSVTGAYGYT
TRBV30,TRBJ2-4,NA,AWSAGAKNIQY
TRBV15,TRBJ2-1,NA,ATGGSYEQF
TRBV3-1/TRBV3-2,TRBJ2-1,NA,ASSQIYPEGSLLDISSYNEQF
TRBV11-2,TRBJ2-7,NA,ASSLGGSDEQY
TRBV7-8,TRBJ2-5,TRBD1,ASSLGSGTGFQETQY
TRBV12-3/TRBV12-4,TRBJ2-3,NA,ASSPSKTQY
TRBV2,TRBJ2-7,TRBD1,ASSMKAGQGGGEQY
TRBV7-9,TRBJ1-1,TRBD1,ASSARVPRGTEAF
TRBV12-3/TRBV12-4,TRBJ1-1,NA,ASSLGQNTEAF
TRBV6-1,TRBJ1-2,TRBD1,ASSELVGTGDGYT
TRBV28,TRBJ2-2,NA,ASRISTGELF
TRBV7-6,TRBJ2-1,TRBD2,AVSGRAGYNEQF
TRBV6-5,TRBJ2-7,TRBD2,ASSPGTSSWEQY
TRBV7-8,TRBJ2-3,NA,ASSQSLGRGDTQY
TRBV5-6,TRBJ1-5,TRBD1,ASSLGTGKYSNQPQH
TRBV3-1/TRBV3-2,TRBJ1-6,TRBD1,ASRRTGGNSPLH
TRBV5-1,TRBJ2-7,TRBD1,ASSLTGASYEQY
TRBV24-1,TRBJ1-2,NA,AKVRGAPSQNYGYT
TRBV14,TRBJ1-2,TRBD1,ASSQDLDRALGGYT